These 10 T cell receptor beta chains were sequenced from one sample in a study of CD8+ T cells in alopecia areata. Reverse transcription of extracted RNA yielded cDNA, which provided the sequencing template. TCRdb keeps only in-frame clones here, not all; method: immunoSEQ multiplex PCR. This repertoire shows 60,000 to 90,000 clones, approximately 72% found once; its top ten account for 23%. Treatment denoted: oral pan-JAK inhibitor, 5-10 mg twice daily. The starting material was CD8+ T cells sorted from blood, obtained at week 24, from a patient treated with tofacitinib. These receptors originate from a human donor with alopecia areata.

The gene calls are TRBV9 and TRBJ2-7, with D perhaps TRBD1 or TRBD2 (7 bases each). V was clipped by 3 bases and J by 0 bases, with 13 bases between them. CDR3 length equals 15 residues. The V gene's germline CDR1 is SGDLS and CDR2 YYNGEE. The CDR3 sequence is CASSADRTSSYEQYF. The CDR3 DNA reads as TGTGCCAGCAGCGCGGACAGGACTAGCTCCTACGAGCAGTACTTC.

The V and J genes are TRBV27 and TRBJ1-1; a possible D gene is TRBD1 (6 bases). This CDR3 comprises 14 residues. Per the germline V gene, CDR1 is MNHEY and CDR2 is SMNVEV (reference sequence). Trimming cost V 6 bases and J 8 bases, with 19 bases left between them. The CDR3 is CASRSWNAGDEAFF. The DNA of the CDR3 is TGTGCCAGCAGATCTTGGAACGCAGGGGACGAAGCTTTCTTT.

This clone occurred a few times. The chain has TRBV27 and TRBJ1-1, with 9 bases matching TRBD1. The V gene's germline CDR1 is MNHEY and CDR2 SMNVEV (reference sequence). The V gene end was trimmed by 2 bases and the J gene end by 1 base; junction bases not matched to a gene: 5. The CDR3 is 16 amino acids. The CDR3 loop reads CASSLNPGQGNTEAFF. Written as DNA, the CDR3 is TGTGCCAGCAGTTTAAACCCGGGACAGGGGAACACTGAAGCTTTCTTT.

The chain has TRBV28 and TRBJ2-7, with 9 positions matching TRBD1. CDR3 length: 15 residues. The junction had 10 bases not matched to a gene; V was cut back by 5 bases and J by 5 bases. CDR1 is MDHEN, CDR2 SYDVKM, per germline. The CDR3 region is CASSPGTGNIDEQYF. In nucleotides, the CDR3 is TGTGCCAGCAGTCCCGGGACAGGGAATATCGACGAGCAGTACTTC.

The chain has TRBV27 and TRBJ2-7; tentative D call: TRBD1 (5 bases). The CDR3 loop spans 12 amino acids. Trimming left V 2 bases short and J 5 bases short, with 7 bases between. Germline V lookup: CDR1 MNHEY, CDR2 SMNVEV (reference sequence). The CDR3 here is CASSLPGNEQYF. The CDR3 DNA sequence: TGTGCCAGCAGTTTACCAGGGAACGAGCAGTACTTC.

The chain uses TRBV5-6 and TRBJ1-1; D remains unclear. The V gene's germline CDR1 is SGHDT and CDR2 YYEEEE. The CDR3 loop spans 14 amino acids. Trimming stripped 4 bases from V and 5 bases from J, with 15 bases between. The CDR3 loop is CASSLDPSGTEAFF. The CDR3 DNA reads as TGTGCCAGCAGCCTGGACCCCTCCGGGACTGAAGCTTTCTTT. The full variable domain, with the rest looked up from reference TRBV5-6 and TRBJ1-1, is DAGVTQSPTHLIKTRGQQVTLRCSPKSGHDTVSWYQQALGQGPQFIFQYYEEEERQRGNFPDRFSGHQFPNYSSELNVNALLLGDSALYLCASSLDPSGTEAFFGQGTRLTVV.

This CDR3 is CAISESGQGFNEQYF. The DNA for the CDR3 is TGTGCCATCAGTGAGTCAGGACAGGGGTTCAACGAGCAGTACTTC. V gene TRBV10-3 combines with J gene TRBJ2-7; 9 bases match TRBD1. The germline V gene encodes CDR1 ENHRY and CDR2 SYGVKD. CDR3 size: 15 residues. Germline trimming cut 0 bases from V and 5 bases from J; bases unmatched to any gene: 5.

This chain joins TRBV4-2 and TRBJ1-2; 10 nucleotides match TRBD1. CDR1 is LGHNA, CDR2 YNFKEQ, per germline. The CDR3 is 16 residues long. V was pared by 4 bases and J by 0 bases, with 5 bases of the junction left unmatched. For the CDR3, the DNA is TGTGCCAGCAGCCCGACAGGGGGCCCTCCTAACTATGGCTACACCTTC. Translating gives CASSPTGGPPNYGYTF.

The chain joins TRBV5-5 to TRBJ2-7, with no clear D. Germline V gene lookup returns CDR1 SGHKS and CDR2 YYEKEE (reference sequence). The CDR3 length is 13 residues. V lost 3 bases, J lost 2 bases, and 9 bases lay in between. The CDR3 nucleotides read TGTGCCAGCAGCTCCTCGGGTACCTACGAGCAGTACTTC. It translates to CASSSSGTYEQYF.

This clone was detected only a few times. The identical CDR3 is also encoded by other nucleotide sequences in the sample. This sequence joins TRBV2 and TRBJ2-7; 7 nucleotides align to TRBD1. V lost 6 bases and J lost 2; bases outside the gene matches: 4. CDR1 is SNHLY, CDR2 FYNNEI, per germline. The CDR3 is 13 amino acids. The CDR3 reads CASSLGQTYEQYF. CDR3 coding DNA: TGTGCCAGCAGCCTGGGACAGACCTACGAGCAGTACTTC.